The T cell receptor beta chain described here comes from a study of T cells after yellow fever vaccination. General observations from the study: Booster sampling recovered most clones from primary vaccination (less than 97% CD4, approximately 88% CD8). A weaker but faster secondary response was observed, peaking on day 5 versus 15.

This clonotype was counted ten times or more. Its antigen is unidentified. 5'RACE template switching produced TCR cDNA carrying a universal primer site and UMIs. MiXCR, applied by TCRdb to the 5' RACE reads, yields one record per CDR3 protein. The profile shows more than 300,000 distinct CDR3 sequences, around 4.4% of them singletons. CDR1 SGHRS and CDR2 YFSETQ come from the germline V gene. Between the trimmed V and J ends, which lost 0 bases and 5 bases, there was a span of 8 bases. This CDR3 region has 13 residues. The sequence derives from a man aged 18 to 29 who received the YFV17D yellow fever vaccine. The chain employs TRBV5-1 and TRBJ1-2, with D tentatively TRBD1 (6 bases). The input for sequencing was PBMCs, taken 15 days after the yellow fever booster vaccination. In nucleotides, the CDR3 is TGCGCCAGCAGCTTGGACAGGGATTATGGCTACACCTTC. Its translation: CASSLDRDYGYTF.